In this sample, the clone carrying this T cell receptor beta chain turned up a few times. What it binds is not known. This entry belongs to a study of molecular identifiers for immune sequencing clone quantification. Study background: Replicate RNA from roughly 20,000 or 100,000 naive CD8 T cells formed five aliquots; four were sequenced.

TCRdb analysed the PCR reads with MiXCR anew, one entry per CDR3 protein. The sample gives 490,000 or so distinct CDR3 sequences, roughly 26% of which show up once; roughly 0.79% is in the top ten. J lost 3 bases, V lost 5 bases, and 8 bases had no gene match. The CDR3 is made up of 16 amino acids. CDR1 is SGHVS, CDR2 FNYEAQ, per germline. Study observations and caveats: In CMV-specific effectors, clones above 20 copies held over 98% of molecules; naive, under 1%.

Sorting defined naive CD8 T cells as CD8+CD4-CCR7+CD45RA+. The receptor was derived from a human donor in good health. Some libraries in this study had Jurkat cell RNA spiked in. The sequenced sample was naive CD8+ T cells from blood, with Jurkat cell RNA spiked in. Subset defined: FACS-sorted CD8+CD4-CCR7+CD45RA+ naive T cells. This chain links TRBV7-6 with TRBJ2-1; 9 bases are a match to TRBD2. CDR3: CASSVLSRGGYNEQFF. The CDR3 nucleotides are TGTGCCAGCAGCGTGCTTTCGCGGGGGGGCTACAATGAGCAGTTCTTC.